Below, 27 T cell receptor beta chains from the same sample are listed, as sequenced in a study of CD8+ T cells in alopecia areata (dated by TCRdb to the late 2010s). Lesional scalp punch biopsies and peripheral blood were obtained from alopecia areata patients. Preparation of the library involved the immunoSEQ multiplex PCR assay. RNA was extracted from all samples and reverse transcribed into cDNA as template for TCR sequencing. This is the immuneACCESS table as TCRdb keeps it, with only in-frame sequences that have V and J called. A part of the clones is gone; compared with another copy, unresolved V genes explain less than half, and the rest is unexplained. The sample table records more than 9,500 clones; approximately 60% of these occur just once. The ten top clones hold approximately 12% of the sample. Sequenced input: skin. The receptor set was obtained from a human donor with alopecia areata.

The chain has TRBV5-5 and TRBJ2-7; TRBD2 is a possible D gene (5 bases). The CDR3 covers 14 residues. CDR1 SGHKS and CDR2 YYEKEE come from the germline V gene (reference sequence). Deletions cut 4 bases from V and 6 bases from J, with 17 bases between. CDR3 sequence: CASSPPGWRAEQYF. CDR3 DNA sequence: TGTGCCAGCAGCCCCCCGGGGTGGCGCGCCGAGCAGTACTTC.

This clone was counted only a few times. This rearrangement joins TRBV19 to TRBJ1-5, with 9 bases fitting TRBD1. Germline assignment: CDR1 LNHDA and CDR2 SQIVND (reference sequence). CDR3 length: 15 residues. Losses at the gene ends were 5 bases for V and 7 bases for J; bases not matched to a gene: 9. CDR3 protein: CASSAPGQGRQPQHF. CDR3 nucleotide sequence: TGTGCCAGTAGTGCGCCGGGACAGGGACGGCAGCCCCAGCATTTT.

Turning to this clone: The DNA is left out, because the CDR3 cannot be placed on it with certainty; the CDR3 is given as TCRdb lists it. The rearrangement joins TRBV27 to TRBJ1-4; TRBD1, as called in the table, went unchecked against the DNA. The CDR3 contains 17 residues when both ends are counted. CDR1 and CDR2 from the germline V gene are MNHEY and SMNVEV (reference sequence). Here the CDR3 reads CASSLRTAMQLMKNCFF.

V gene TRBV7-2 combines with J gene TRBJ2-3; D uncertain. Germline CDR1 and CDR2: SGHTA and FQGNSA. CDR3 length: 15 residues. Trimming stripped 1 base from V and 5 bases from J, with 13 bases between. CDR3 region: CASSLGAIPGDTQYF. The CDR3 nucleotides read TGTGCCAGCAGCTTAGGGGCGATCCCCGGAGATACGCAGTATTTT.

CDR3 DNA: TGTGCCAGCAGCTGGGAAGGCACCGGGGAGCTGTTTTTT. Protein product: CASSWEGTGELFF. The chain is built from TRBV7-9 and TRBJ2-2; D is unresolved. This CDR3 region has 13 residues. V lost 4 bases to trimming and J lost 4 bases, with 7 bases between them. The germline CDR1 and CDR2 sequences are SEHNR and FQNEAQ (reference sequence).

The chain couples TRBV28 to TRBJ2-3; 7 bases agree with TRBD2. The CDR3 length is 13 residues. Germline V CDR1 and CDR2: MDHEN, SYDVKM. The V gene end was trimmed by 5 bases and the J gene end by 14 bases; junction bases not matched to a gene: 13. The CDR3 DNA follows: TGTGCCAGCAGTCTCGGGGAGGGGATGTTTTGGTATTTT. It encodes CASSLGEGMFWYF.

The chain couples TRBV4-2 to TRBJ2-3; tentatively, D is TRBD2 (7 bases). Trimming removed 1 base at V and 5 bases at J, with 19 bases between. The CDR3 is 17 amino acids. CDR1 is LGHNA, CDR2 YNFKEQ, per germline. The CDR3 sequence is CASSQGNEGGPLDTQYF. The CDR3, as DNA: TGTGCCAGCAGCCAAGGAAATGAGGGGGGGCCGTTAGATACGCAGTATTTT.

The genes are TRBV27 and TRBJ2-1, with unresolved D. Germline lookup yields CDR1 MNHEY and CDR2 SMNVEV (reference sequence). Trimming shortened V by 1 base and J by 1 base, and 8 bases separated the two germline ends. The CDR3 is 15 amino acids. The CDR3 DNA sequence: TGTGCCAGCAGTTTATTTGCTGCTTCCTACAATGAGCAGTTCTTC. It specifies CASSLFAASYNEQFF.

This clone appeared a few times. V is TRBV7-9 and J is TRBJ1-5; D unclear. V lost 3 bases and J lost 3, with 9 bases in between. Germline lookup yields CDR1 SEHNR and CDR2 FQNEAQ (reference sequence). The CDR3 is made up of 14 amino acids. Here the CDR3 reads CASSLLAVNQPQHF. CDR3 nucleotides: TGTGCCAGCAGCTTGCTGGCAGTCAATCAGCCCCAGCATTTT.

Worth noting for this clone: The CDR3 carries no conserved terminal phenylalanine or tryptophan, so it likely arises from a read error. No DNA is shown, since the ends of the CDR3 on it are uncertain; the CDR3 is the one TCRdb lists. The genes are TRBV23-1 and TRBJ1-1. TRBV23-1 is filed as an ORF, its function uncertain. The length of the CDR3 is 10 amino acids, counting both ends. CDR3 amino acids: CASSQGPPLS.

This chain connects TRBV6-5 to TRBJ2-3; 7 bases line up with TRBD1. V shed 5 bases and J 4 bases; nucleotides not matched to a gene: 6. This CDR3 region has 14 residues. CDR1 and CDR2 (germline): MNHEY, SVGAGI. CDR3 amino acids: CASSTDRASDTQYF. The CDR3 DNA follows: TGTGCCAGCAGTACAGACAGGGCTTCAGATACGCAGTATTTT.

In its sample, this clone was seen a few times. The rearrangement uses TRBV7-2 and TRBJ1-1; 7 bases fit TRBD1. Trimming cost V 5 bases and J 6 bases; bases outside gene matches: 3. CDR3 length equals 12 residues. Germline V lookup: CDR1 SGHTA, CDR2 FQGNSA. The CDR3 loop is CASSIQGAEAFF. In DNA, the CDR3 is TGTGCCAGCAGCATTCAGGGGGCTGAAGCTTTCTTT.

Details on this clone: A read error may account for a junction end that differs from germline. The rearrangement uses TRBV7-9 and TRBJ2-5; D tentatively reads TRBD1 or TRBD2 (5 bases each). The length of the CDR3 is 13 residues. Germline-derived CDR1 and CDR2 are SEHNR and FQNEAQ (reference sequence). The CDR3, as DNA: TGTGCCACGGGGCTCGGACACCAAAAGACCCAGTACTTC. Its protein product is CATGLGHQKTQYF. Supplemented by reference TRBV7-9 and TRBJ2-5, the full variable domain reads DTGVSQNPRHKITKRGQNVTFRCDPISEHNRLYWYRQTLGQGPEFLTYFQNEAQLEKSRLLSDRFSAERPKGSFSTLEIQRTEQGDSAMYLCATGLGHQKTQYFGPGTRLLVL.

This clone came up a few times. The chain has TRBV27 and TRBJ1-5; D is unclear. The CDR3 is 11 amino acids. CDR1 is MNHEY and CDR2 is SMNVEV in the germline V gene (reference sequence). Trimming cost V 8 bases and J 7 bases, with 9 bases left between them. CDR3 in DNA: TGTGCCAGCCTCCTCCCCCAGCCCCAGCATTTT. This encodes CASLLPQPQHF.

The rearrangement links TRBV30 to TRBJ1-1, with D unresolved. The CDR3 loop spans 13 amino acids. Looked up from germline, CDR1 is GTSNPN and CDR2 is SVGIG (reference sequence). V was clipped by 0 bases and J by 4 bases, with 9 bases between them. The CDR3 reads CAWSVRGPTEAFF. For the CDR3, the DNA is TGTGCCTGGAGTGTACGAGGGCCCACTGAAGCTTTCTTT.

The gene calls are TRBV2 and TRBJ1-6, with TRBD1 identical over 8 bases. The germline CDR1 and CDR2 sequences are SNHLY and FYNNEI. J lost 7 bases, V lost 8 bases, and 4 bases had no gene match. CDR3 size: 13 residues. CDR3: CASGGQENSPLHF. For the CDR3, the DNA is TGTGCCAGCGGGGGACAGGAGAATTCACCCCTCCACTTT.

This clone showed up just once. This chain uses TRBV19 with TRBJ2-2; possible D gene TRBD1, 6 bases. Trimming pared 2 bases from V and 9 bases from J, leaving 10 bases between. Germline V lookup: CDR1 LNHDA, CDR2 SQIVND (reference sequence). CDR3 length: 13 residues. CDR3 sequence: CASSILGARELFF. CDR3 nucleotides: TGTGCCAGTAGTATACTGGGGGCCAGGGAGCTGTTTTTT.

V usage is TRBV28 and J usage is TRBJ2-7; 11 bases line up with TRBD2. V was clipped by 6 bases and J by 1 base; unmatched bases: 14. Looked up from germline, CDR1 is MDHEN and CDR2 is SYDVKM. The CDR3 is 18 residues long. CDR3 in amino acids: CASSQPATSGSTSYEQYF. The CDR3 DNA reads TGTGCCAGCAGCCAACCTGCCACTAGCGGGAGTACGTCCTACGAGCAGTACTTC. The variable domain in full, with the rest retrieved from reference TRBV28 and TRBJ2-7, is DVKVTQSSRYLVKRTGEKVFLECVQDMDHENMFWYRQDPGLGLRLIYFSYDVKMKEKGDIPEGYSVSREKKERFSLILESASTNQTSMYLCASSQPATSGSTSYEQYFGPGTRLTVT.

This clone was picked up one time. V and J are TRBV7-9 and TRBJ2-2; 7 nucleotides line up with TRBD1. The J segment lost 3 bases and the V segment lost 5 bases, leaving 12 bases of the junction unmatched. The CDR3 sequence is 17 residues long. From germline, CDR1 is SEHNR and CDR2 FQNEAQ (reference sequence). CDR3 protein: CASSLLPAGQDTGELFF. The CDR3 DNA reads TGTGCCAGCAGCCTTCTCCCCGCCGGACAGGACACCGGGGAGCTGTTTTTT.

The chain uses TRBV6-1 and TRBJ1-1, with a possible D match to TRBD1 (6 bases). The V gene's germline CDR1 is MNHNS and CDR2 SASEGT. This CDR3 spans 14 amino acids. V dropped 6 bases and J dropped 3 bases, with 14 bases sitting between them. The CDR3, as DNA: TGTGCCAGCAGCTACGGACAGATTGACACTGAAGCTTTCTTT. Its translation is CASSYGQIDTEAFF.

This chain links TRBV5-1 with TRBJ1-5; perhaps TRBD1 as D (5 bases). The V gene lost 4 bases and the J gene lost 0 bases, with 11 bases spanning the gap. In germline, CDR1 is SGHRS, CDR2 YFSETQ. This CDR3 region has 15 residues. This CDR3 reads CASSTGPYSNQPQHF. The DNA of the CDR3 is TGCGCCAGCAGCACGGGGCCTTATAGCAATCAGCCCCAGCATTTT.

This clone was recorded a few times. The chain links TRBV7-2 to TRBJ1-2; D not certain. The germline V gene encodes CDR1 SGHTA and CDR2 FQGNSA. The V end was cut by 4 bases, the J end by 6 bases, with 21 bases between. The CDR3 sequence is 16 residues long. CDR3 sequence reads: CASSSQGSGFVHGYTF. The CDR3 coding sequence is TGTGCCAGCAGCTCCCAAGGGTCGGGGTTCGTACATGGCTACACCTTC. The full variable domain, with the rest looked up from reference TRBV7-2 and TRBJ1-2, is GAGVSQSPSNKVTEKGKDVELRCDPISGHTALYWYRQSLGQGLEFLIYFQGNSAPDKSGLPSDRFSAERTGGSVSTLTIQRTQQEDSAVYLCASSSQGSGFVHGYTFGSGTRLTVV.

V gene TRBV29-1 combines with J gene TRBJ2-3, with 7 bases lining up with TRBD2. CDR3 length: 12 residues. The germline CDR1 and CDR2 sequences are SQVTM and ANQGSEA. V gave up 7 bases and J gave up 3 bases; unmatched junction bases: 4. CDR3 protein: CSAGGRTDTQYF. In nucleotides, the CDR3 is TGCAGCGCGGGGGGTCGGACAGATACGCAGTATTTT.

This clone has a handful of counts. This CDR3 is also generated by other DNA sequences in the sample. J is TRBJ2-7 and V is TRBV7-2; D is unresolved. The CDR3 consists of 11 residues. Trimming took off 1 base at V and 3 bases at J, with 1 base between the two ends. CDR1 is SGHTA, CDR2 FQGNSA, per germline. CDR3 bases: TGTGCCAGCAGCTTAGTCTACGAGCAGTACTTC. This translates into CASSLVYEQYF.

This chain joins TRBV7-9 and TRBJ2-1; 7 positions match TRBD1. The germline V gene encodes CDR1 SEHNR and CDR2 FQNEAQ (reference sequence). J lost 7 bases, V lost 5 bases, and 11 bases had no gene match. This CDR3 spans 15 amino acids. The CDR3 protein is CASSPDRVYWNEQFF. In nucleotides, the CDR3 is TGTGCCAGCAGCCCAGACAGGGTCTACTGGAATGAGCAGTTCTTC.

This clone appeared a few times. CDR3 in DNA: TGCAGCGCCGCCCCGCAAGCAAACTACGAGCAGTACTTC. It encodes CSAAPQANYEQYF. V usage is TRBV29-1 and J usage is TRBJ2-7; D not resolved. The V and J ends lost 7 bases and 3 bases respectively, with 16 bases between them. Germline V gene sequence: CDR1 SQVTM, CDR2 ANQGSEA. The CDR3 contains 13 residues.

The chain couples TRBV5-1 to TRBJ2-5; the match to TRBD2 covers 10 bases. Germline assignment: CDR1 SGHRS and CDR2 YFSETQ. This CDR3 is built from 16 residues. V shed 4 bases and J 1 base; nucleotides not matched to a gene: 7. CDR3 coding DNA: TGCGCCAGCAGCCCCACTAGCGGGACCATCCAAGAGACCCAGTACTTC. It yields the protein CASSPTSGTIQETQYF.